These T cell receptor beta chains were read from a single sample in a study of blood T cells in healthy people across ages. A single record per CDR3 protein comes from TCRdb applying MiXCR to the 5' RACE reads. This sample has around 940,000 distinct CDR3 sequences; 51% occur once, and the top ten carry about 20%. The sequenced sample was blood. These receptors all stem from a woman aged 60-70 years in good health. Both conserved end residues are part of each CDR3. A D gene is named only where the DNA matches it firmly. Clone sizes are given selectively: once, few, many, or a class where the clone is expanded.

v_call	j_call	d_call	clone_size	cdr3_aa	cdr3_nt
TRBV7-9	TRBJ2-7	-	few	CASSSQGGYYEQYF	TGTGCCAGCAGCTCTCAGGGGGGATACTACGAGCAGTACTTC
TRBV7-2	TRBJ2-3	TRBD1	-	CASSSGQDADTQYF	TGTGCCAGCAGCTCGGGACAGGATGCCGATACGCAGTATTTT
TRBV29-1	TRBJ1-1	-	few	CSVEFLEATEAFF	TGCAGCGTTGAATTCCTTGAGGCCACTGAAGCTTTCTTT
TRBV7-2	TRBJ2-3	-	-	CASRDVASTDTQYF	TGTGCCAGCAGGGACGTCGCGTCCACAGATACGCAGTATTTT
TRBV28	TRBJ1-6	-	-	CASSPRGLHSPLHF	TGTGCCAGCAGCCCCAGGGGTCTTCATTCACCCCTCCACTTT
TRBV4-1	TRBJ1-6	-	-	CASSQDRGYDSPLHF	TGCGCCAGCAGCCAAGATCGAGGGTATGATTCACCCCTCCACTTT
TRBV18	TRBJ2-1	-	-	CASSPQRGSSYNEQFF	TGTGCCAGCTCACCACAAAGGGGGAGCTCCTACAATGAGCAGTTCTTC
TRBV7-9	TRBJ2-3	TRBD2	-	CASSRLLAEATDTQYF	TGTGCCAGCAGCAGGCTACTAGCGGAGGCCACAGATACGCAGTATTTT
TRBV4-1	TRBJ1-6	-	-	CASSQVIRYNSPLHF	TGCGCCAGCAGCCAAGTAATCCGGTATAATTCACCCCTCCACTTT
TRBV6-6	TRBJ2-1	-	once	CASSYNYNEQFF	TGTGCCAGCAGTTACAACTACAATGAGCAGTTCTTC
TRBV11-3	TRBJ2-5	TRBD2	-	CASSSREGQETQYF	TGTGCCAGCAGCAGTAGGGAGGGGCAAGAGACCCAGTACTTC
TRBV10-3	TRBJ1-1	-	-	CAISTTANTEAFF	TGTGCCATCAGCACAACAGCAAACACTGAAGCTTTCTTT
TRBV27	TRBJ1-5	-	few	CASRSTGRNQPQHF	TGTGCCAGCAGGTCCACAGGGCGCAATCAGCCCCAGCATTTT
TRBV24-1	TRBJ2-5	TRBD1	-	CATSDGTAYQETQYF	TGTGCCACCAGTGACGGGACAGCGTACCAAGAGACCCAGTACTTC
TRBV30	TRBJ2-7	-	-	CAWSARWPLPYEQYF	TGTGCCTGGAGCGCCCGCTGGCCTTTGCCTTACGAGCAGTACTTC
TRBV29-1	TRBJ2-5	-	-	CSVFQGIFAEAQYF	TGCAGCGTTTTTCAGGGGATTTTTGCAGAGGCCCAGTACTTC
TRBV5-1	TRBJ2-1	TRBD1	-	CASSFLGQGAYEQFF	TGCGCCAGCAGCTTCTTGGGACAGGGGGCTTATGAGCAGTTCTTC
TRBV7-2	TRBJ2-1	-	-	CASSFPWVSEQFF	TGTGCCAGCAGCTTTCCCTGGGTCAGTGAGCAGTTCTTC
TRBV10-2	TRBJ2-7	TRBD1	-	CASNRGQGSYEQYF	TGCGCCAGTAACCGGGGACAGGGTTCCTACGAGCAGTACTTC
TRBV30	TRBJ2-7	-	-	CAWSRRGSYEQYF	TGTGCCTGGAGTCGCCGGGGGTCCTACGAGCAGTACTTC